The TCR beta chain under discussion was sequenced for a study of cytomegalovirus exposure and HLA in healthy donors (dated by TCRdb to about 2017). Broadly, across the study: In an earlier analysis of about 560 of the donors, under 300 Gb of sequence data and 95 million to 130 million unique TCR beta sequences from roughly 180 million T cells were reported. The T cell repertoires of 666 subjects were profiled by immunosequencing and related to cytomegalovirus serostatus. The aim of the study was to test whether cataloging public T cell receptors could identify signatures of past pathogen exposure. Donor age, sex, ethnicity and CMV serostatus were collected together with the repertoire data. Among the approximately 420 genotyped donors, around 81% belonged to the genetic ancestry cluster associated with self-reported Caucasian donors. To predict cytomegalovirus infection status, the study combined high-throughput TCR immunosequencing, statistical association of individual TCRs with disease status, and machine learning. A later genetic analysis used genome-wide SNP genotypes for about 60% of the roughly 700 donors, treating that subset as a discovery cohort. An early release covering 550 to 650 HLA-typed donors comprised around 300 gigabases of sequencing data and approximately 80 million unique TCR sequences. The later analysis used no new phenotypic data to find candidate immune exposures, relying instead on TCR beta sequences and their occurrence across donors. In an earlier analysis of roughly 600 of the donors, high-throughput TCR beta sequencing was used to judge whether each TCR beta V gene segment behaved as functional or pseudogenic. Every discovery cohort repertoire had been produced on one sequencing platform. In addition to the first cohort of 500 to 850 subjects, a separate validation cohort of 100 to 150 different subjects was used. HLA typing covered class I and class II loci at four-digit resolution. Roughly five DR-DQ haplotypes were treated as single units for association and clustering because of strong linkage in the cohort. Among some 410 genotyped donors of the cohort, an average of approximately 240,000 unique TCR beta nucleotide sequences were sequenced per donor, about a sixth of them non-productive. In a later analysis, previously published TCR beta repertoires from 600 to 850 donors were re-analyzed and high-resolution HLA genotyping was added so that TCR occurrence patterns could be studied. Typing coverage differed by locus: A, B, C, DRB1 and DQB1 were typed in about 620-640 donors, DQA1 in about 510, DPA1 in some 570, and DPB1 in 450 to 480.

In total, around 600 healthy bone marrow donors made up the cohort. Cohort members were all nominally healthy when sampled, although unrecorded immune exposures were likely present. The donor tested CMV seronegative and was one of the 352 seronegative cohort members. Each donor provided a peripheral blood sample, and peripheral blood mononuclear cells were used for TCR beta sequencing. The Qiagen DNeasy Blood Extraction Kit was used to extract genomic DNA from the blood cell samples. The method was the immunoSEQ multiplex PCR assay. The multiplex PCR relied on a mix of 60 forward primers for TCR Vbeta segments and 13 reverse primers for TCR Jbeta segments. A multiplex PCR assay on genomic DNA amplified the CDR3 region of rearranged TCR beta genes. The Illumina HiSeq System was used to sequence the amplified TCR beta libraries as 87-base-pair reads. On the authors' methods: In a later analysis, 77 million or so unique TCR beta chains were counted across the roughly 610 repertoires, and roughly 11 million of these chains were shared by at least two donors. Raw reads were error-corrected and collapsed into unique sequences by a nearest-neighbor algorithm in which closely related sequences were merged to remove PCR and sequencing errors. To assign V, D and J gene segments, CDR3 sequences were aligned to IMGT reference sequences. For a sequence to be retained, at least a six-nucleotide match to both a V gene segment and a J gene segment was required. Rearrangements were classified as productive when the CDR3 lacked stop codons and remained in frame with V and J, and all other rearrangements were classified as non-productive. Following IMGT convention, CDR3 was defined as the stretch from the second conserved V-encoded cysteine up to the conserved J-encoded phenylalanine. In an earlier analysis of roughly 580 of the donors, sequences lacking an unambiguous match to a single V gene segment were excluded. An earlier analysis of 450 to 650 of the donors called V segments functional above 56.7% productive rearrangements and segregating when the between-donor standard deviation exceeded 5%. A statistical classification framework was built for diagnosing cytomegalovirus status from the catalog of TCR beta chain sequences. A later analysis assigned V and J genes by comparing TCR nucleotide sequences with IMGT/GENE-DB human TR gene sequences. Using the TCRdist pipeline, a later analysis assigned CDR3 sequences along with most-parsimonious VDJ recombination scenarios. In a later analysis, every TCR beta chain was defined by the combination of its CDR3 amino acid sequence and its V-gene family, and reads without a unique V-gene family were dropped. In a later analysis, fewer than 650 highly shared, low-generation-probability nucleotide sequences were removed to address suspected cross-contamination and a sequencing artifact. A later analysis calculated a clonal expansion index for each public chain from normalized within-repertoire ranks of inferred template counts. In a later analysis, generation probabilities were computed using a VDJ recombination model fitted to out-of-frame rearrangements, and the results were checked against IGoR. Hypergeometric tests were used in a later analysis to score TCR-TCR, TCR-HLA and TCR-CMV co-occurrence, with a repertoire-size bias correction applied to the TCR pairs. False discovery rates were estimated in a later analysis by permuting HLA or CMV assignments 20 times. In a later analysis, co-occurring TCRs were grouped using DBSCAN, with TCRdist sequence similarity added in when clustering inside HLA-allele-positive subsets. Repertoires with fewer than 30,000 or more than 120,000 public chains were left out of co-occurrence clustering, as were five repertoires with anomalous nucleotide sharing. The immuneACCESS repertoire file appears here via TCRdb, limited to in-frame rearrangements. These files lack a portion of the clones; in checked studies, under half of the deficit traces to unresolved V genes, and the cause of the others is not known. The DNA gave D and trimming, while V, J and clone size come from that table. The sample table lists 75,000 to 100,000 clones, 60% to 80% of them with a count of one. The top ten constitute over 3% of the sample.

On the study overall, not on this receptor specifically: The earlier analysis of almost 600 of the donors excluded 15 to 20 rarely observed V segments, including chromosome 9 orphons, because counts were too low. In an earlier analysis of 587 of the donors, most TCR beta V segments were observed in productive rearrangements about 90% or about 30% of the time, broadly matching IMGT annotations. Most CMV-associated TCR beta chains appeared to be HLA-restricted in a later analysis, and the HLA associations seemed to be driven largely by CMV exposure. The classifier was reported to diagnose cytomegalovirus status with high specificity and sensitivity in both the original and validation cohorts. Correlated functional status among segregating V segments might be attributable to linkage disequilibrium, but an unknown experimental factor could not be ruled out. The presence/absence analyses assumed that sequencing depth was roughly uniform across donors, and that assumption may not be true. A later genetic analysis reported fewer N-insertions in productive TCRs among donors in an Asian-associated ancestry cluster than the roughly 620-donor mean. Compared with equally common non-associated chains, HLA-associated TCR beta chains in a later analysis were more clonally expanded and had lower generation probabilities. A further reported finding was that TCR beta sequences accurately predicted the HLA-A and HLA-B alleles for most subjects in the first cohort. In vitro tests confirmed that three of the cytomegalovirus-associated TCR beta chains recognize cytomegalovirus antigens. CMV serostatus was the only immune exposure information available for the cohort. The study gave a list of under 200 TCR beta chains associated with cytomegalovirus. Most TCR sequences were observed very rarely across donors, whereas some public TCRs were present in many individuals. A group of highly shared sequence variants was considered likely to be a technical artifact of the sequencing pipeline. A later analysis associated about 17,000 TCR beta sequences with specific HLA alleles at a false discovery rate of 0.05. Strong co-occurrence of HLA alleles, especially DR and DQ, made assigning TCR associations to individual alleles difficult. According to a later analysis, TCR association rates differed among HLA loci, with DRB1 alleles showing the most associated TCRs and HLA-C alleles showing the fewest. In a later analysis, several top co-occurrence clusters were reported to appear linked to parvovirus B19, influenza, CMV and Epstein-Barr virus. V-gene and J-gene trimming of TCR beta chains was associated with a missense DCLRE1C variant in a later genetic analysis, and the association was replicated in an independent cohort. The authors suggested that the approach could potentially be generalized to other disease states and immunological phenotypes. This cohort had only TCR beta chains sequenced, and the lack of alpha or paired-chain data limited which features could be detected. Because some donors lacked HLA typing at each locus, the association tests relied only on the typed subset.

As for this clone: Its recognized antigen is unknown. No base qualities exist here, and no much larger clone lies one base off it.

Material for sequencing was PBMCs. The sequence derives from a man aged 40-49 years in good health and CMV-seronegative.

The CDR3 loop reads CASSQAPGQGYIQYF. The DNA sequence reads TGTGCCAGCAGCCAAGCCCCGGGACAGGGATACATTCAGTACTTC. The chain employs TRBV4-2 and TRBJ2-4, and TRBD1 matches 9 of the central bases. In the germline V gene, CDR1 corresponds to LGHNA and CDR2 to YNFKEQ. Its CDR3 holds 15 amino acids, cysteine through phenylalanine. CDR3 DNA is the only sequence kept; it has 45 bases, read in frame from the first base. V is trimmed back by 1 base and J by 8 bases, and the junction contains 6 bases that no gene match accounts for.